The rows below give T cell receptor beta chains drawn from one sample of a study of beta chain features in type 1 diabetes. Here immunoSEQ multiplex PCR was the method, and the copy in TCRdb shows in-frame clones only, minus some. The sample yields hundreds of thousands of clones, about 70% seen once. The specimen sequenced was naive CD4+ T cells from blood. The receptors come from a man aged 25 to 40 in good health. Each CDR3 is given with its conserved first and last residue. A D gene is named only where the DNA matches it firmly. Clone sizes are given selectively: once, few, many, or a class where the clone is expanded.

D | J | size | V | CDR3 | DNA
TRBD1 | TRBJ2-7 | few | TRBV29-1 | CSVGDRLGEQYF | TGCAGCGTTGGGGACAGGCTCGGCGAGCAGTACTTC
TRBD2 | TRBJ2-1 | - | TRBV29-1 | CSVEEAFQAGYIYNEQFF | TGCAGCGTTGAAGAAGCCTTTCAAGCGGGGTATATCTACAATGAGCAGTTCTTC
- | TRBJ2-7 | - | TRBV29-1 | CSVRLWSTYEQYF | TGCAGCGTTAGGCTCTGGTCTACCTACGAGCAGTACTTC
- | TRBJ1-2 | - | TRBV29-1 | CSVVGGDGYTF | TGCAGCGTTGTGGGGGGTGATGGCTACACCTTC
- | TRBJ1-3 | - | TRBV30 | CAWTVYSGNTIYF | TGTGCTTGGACGGTCTACTCTGGAAACACCATATATTTT
TRBD1 | TRBJ2-7 | - | TRBV5-1 | CASSSRDRVYDEQYF | TGCGCCAGCAGCTCCCGGGACAGGGTGTATGACGAGCAGTACTTC
- | TRBJ2-5 | - | TRBV7-7 | CASSFSRDATQYF | TGTGCCAGCAGCTTCAGTCGGGACGCGACCCAGTACTTC
TRBD1 | TRBJ2-7 | - | TRBV18 | CASSPKQGGTYEQYF | TGTGCCAGCTCACCAAAACAGGGGGGAACCTACGAGCAGTACTTC
TRBD1 | TRBJ2-5 | few | TRBV7-9 | CASSLGTDQETQYF | TGTGCCAGCAGCTTGGGGACAGATCAAGAGACCCAGTACTTC
- | TRBJ2-4 | once | TRBV7-2 | CASSLVGLRDIQYF | TGTGCCAGCAGCTTAGTAGGCCTGCGGGACATTCAGTACTTC
- | TRBJ2-7 | - | TRBV7-9 | CASSLAKGVDEQYF | TGTGCCAGCAGCTTAGCAAAGGGGGTGGACGAGCAGTACTTC
- | TRBJ2-3 | - | TRBV30 | CLGQDVLAGYTQYF | TGCTTAGGACAGGATGTGTTAGCGGGGTATACGCAGTATTTT
- | TRBJ1-1 | - | TRBV29-1 | CSVQGPDTEAFF | TGCAGCGTCCAGGGACCTGACACTGAAGCTTTCTTT
- | TRBJ2-2 | - | TRBV30 | CAWSVGRPNTGELFF | TGTGCCTGGAGTGTAGGCAGACCGAACACCGGGGAGCTGTTTTTT
TRBD2 | TRBJ2-3 | - | TRBV7-2 | CASSARLAGGADTQYF | TGTGCCAGCAGCGCTAGACTAGCGGGGGGGGCGGATACGCAGTATTTT
TRBD2 | TRBJ2-1 | once | TRBV5-1 | CASSYGLGENEQFF | TGCGCCAGCAGCTACGGACTAGGGGAAAATGAGCAGTTCTTC
TRBD2 | TRBJ2-1 | few | TRBV19 | CASSEGLAPFF | TGTGCCAGTAGCGAAGGACTAGCCCCCTTCTTC
TRBD1 | TRBJ2-3 | few | TRBV5-1 | CASSFGTGPTDTQYF | TGCGCCAGCAGCTTCGGGACAGGGCCCACAGATACGCAGTATTTT
- | TRBJ2-7 | - | TRBV21-1 | CASNGEIIYEQYF | TGTGCCAGCAATGGGGAGATAATCTACGAGCAGTACTTC
TRBD1 | TRBJ2-7 | few | TRBV29-1 | CSAAPGTGGRQYF | TGCAGCGCAGCTCCCGGGACAGGGGGCAGACAGTACTTC
- | TRBJ1-1 | - | TRBV30 | CAWSVGSGLTEAFF | TGTGCCTGGAGTGTAGGTTCTGGGCTCACTGAAGCTTTCTTT
- | TRBJ2-5 | few | TRBV4-2 | CASSLNTGKGETQYF | TGTGCCAGCAGCTTAAATACAGGGAAAGGAGAGACCCAGTACTTC
- | TRBJ2-1 | - | TRBV29-1 | CSVRDFNYNEQFF | TGCAGCGTCCGGGACTTTAACTACAATGAGCAGTTCTTC
TRBD1 | TRBJ2-3 | few | TRBV29-1 | CSVTGQFMDTQYF | TGCAGCGTTACGGGACAGTTTATGGATACGCAGTATTTT
- | TRBJ2-5 | few | TRBV5-1 | CASSLEGETQYF | TGCGCCAGCAGCTTGGAGGGGGAGACCCAGTACTTC
- | TRBJ2-7 | - | TRBV28 | CASSHPGDPEYF | TGTGCCAGCAGTCACCCCGGGGACCCAGAGTACTTC
- | TRBJ2-1 | - | TRBV29-1 | CSAPRRTSLNEQFF | TGCAGCGCCCCGCGGAGGACCTCCCTAAATGAGCAGTTCTTC
- | TRBJ2-2 | few | TRBV7-2 | CASRITGELFF | TGTGCCAGCAGAATCACCGGGGAGCTGTTTTTT
- | TRBJ2-3 | - | TRBV29-1 | CSVVTAYTDTQYF | TGCAGCGTTGTGACTGCCTATACAGATACGCAGTATTTT